This TCR beta chain originates from a study of T cells in Graves' hyperthyroidism and ophthalmopathy. Researchers took RNA transcripts and amplified the TCR beta CDR3 regions from them. Carried out on the TCR CDR3, a first-round RT-PCR used the HTBI primer set. TCRdb analysed the multiplex PCR reads with MiXCR anew, one entry per CDR3 protein. This sample has approximately 430,000 distinct CDR3 sequences; more than 15% occur once, and the top ten carry over 12%. Pregnant or lactating patients were excluded, as were those with uncontrolled infection or other autoimmune disease. PBMCs were sourced from about 10 ml fresh peripheral blood. From germline, CDR1 is MNHNS and CDR2 SASEGT. Trimming took 10 bases from V and 1 from J; bases not matched to a gene: 8. This CDR3 region has 14 residues. As to this clonotype: The antigen is not known.

Study-level findings and limits: With a median lead of roughly 6.8 months before onset, the model predicted ophthalmopathy. Most thyroid clonotypes with frequency above 0.001 were detected in blood.

The specimen sequenced was blood. The source is a woman younger than 30 with Graves' hyperthyroidism. The chain uses TRBV6-1 and TRBJ2-3, with 7 bases that match TRBD2. The CDR3, as DNA: TGTGCCACGCTCGGGGCGGGAGGCACAGATACGCAGTATTTT. Translating gives CATLGAGGTDTQYF.